Each of the 17 T cell receptor beta chains below was sequenced from the same sample in a study of shared clonotypes between healthy human individuals. The method was immunoSEQ multiplex PCR; TCRdb's version includes in-frame clones alone and lacks a portion of them. The sample carries about 500,000 clones, approximately 77% recorded once. The sequenced sample was PBMCs. The receptor set was obtained from a woman aged 40 to 50 in good health. Some clones in this sample may be carry-over from other donors' samples.

Regarding this clone: A much more abundant neighbour one base away suggests this may be a read error. Other DNA sequences in this specimen translate into the identical CDR3. The CDR3 DNA sequence: TGTGCCAGCAGCTTGGAGTGGACCATCGGTGCCGATACGCAGTATTTT. Translated, it gives CASSLEWTIGADTQYF. J is TRBJ2-3 and V is TRBV7-2, with no clear D. Germline values: CDR1 SGHTA, CDR2 FQGNSA. The ends were cut back, 3 bases at V and 6 bases at J, with 19 bases in the middle. This CDR3 is built from 16 residues.

The genes are TRBV7-2 and TRBJ1-1; 7 bases match TRBD1. Germline trimming cut 4 bases from V and 3 bases from J; bases unmatched to any gene: 5. CDR1 SGHTA and CDR2 FQGNSA come from the germline V gene. The CDR3 totals 14 residues. The CDR3 DNA reads TGTGCCAGCAGCTCACAGGGGATGGACACTGAAGCTTTCTTT. As protein: CASSSQGMDTEAFF.

In this sample, this clone turned up a few times. Here the CDR3 DNA reads TGTGCCAGCAGCGTAGCCCTAGCAAGCACAGATACGCAGTATTTT. This codes for CASSVALASTDTQYF. The V and J genes are TRBV9 and TRBJ2-3; tentatively, D is TRBD2 (5 bases). Germline values: CDR1 SGDLS, CDR2 YYNGEE. The CDR3 covers 15 residues. V gave up 0 bases and J gave up 0 bases, with 8 bases separating them. Complete variable domain (other parts from reference TRBV9 and TRBJ2-3): DSGVTQTPKHLITATGQRVTLRCSPRSGDLSVYWYQQSLDQGLQFLIQYYNGEERAKGNILERFSAQQFPDLHSELNLSSLELGDSALYFCASSVALASTDTQYFGPGTRLTVL.

As to this clone: This may come from a read error, since a much larger clone is one base off. The same CDR3 can be traced to other DNA sequences in this sample. The chain uses TRBV7-9 and TRBJ1-5, with D unclear. V was shortened by 1 base and J by 5 bases, with 6 bases between the two germline ends. Germline CDR1 is SEHNR and CDR2 is FQNEAQ (reference sequence). The CDR3 has 13 residues. The CDR3 DNA follows: TGTGCCAGCAGCTTAGGGGGTGATCAGCCCCAGCATTTT. This encodes CASSLGGDQPQHF. Full variable domain (outside the CDR3, taken from reference TRBV7-9 and TRBJ1-5): DTGVSQNPRHKITKRGQNVTFRCDPISEHNRLYWYRQTLGQGPEFLTYFQNEAQLEKSRLLSDRFSAERPKGSFSTLEIQRTEQGDSAMYLCASSLGGDQPQHFGDGTRLSIL.

The chain couples TRBV7-2 to TRBJ1-2, with D possibly being TRBD1 (6 bases). This CDR3 contains 15 residues. The V and J ends lost 3 bases and 1 base respectively, with 12 bases between them. CDR1 is SGHTA, CDR2 FQGNSA, per germline. CDR3 sequence reads: CASSLEGGFNYGYTF. The CDR3 nucleotides are TGTGCCAGCAGCTTGGAGGGGGGGTTTAACTATGGCTACACCTTC.

The CDR3 loop is CASGTGNTIYF. CDR3 coding DNA: TGTGCTAGTGGGACGGGAAACACCATATATTTT. This chain uses TRBV12-5 with TRBJ1-3; D not certain. The germline V gene encodes CDR1 LGHNT and CDR2 FRNRAP. The CDR3 consists of 11 residues. V was cut by 6 bases and J by 4 bases, with 4 bases left in between.

Worth noting for this clone: A far larger clone is a single base away, which makes a read error likely. The V and J genes are TRBV10-3 and TRBJ1-3, with 10 bases matching TRBD1. This CDR3 is 14 amino acids long. Per germline, CDR1 ENHRY and CDR2 SYGVKD. CDR3 nucleotide sequence: TGTGCCTCTCTGAGGGACAGGGGAGAAAACACCGTATATTTT. Amino acid sequence: CASLRDRGENTVYF.

The chain recombines TRBV11-1 with TRBJ1-1; no firm D call. Germline CDR1 reads SGHAT; CDR2 reads FQDESV (reference sequence). Deletions cut 5 bases from V and 6 bases from J, with 16 bases between. This CDR3 region has 14 residues. The CDR3 sequence is CASSKRAVPAEAFF. CDR3 bases: TGTGCCAGCAGCAAAAGGGCGGTTCCCGCTGAAGCTTTCTTT.

This chain links TRBV5-1 with TRBJ1-4; 7 bases align to TRBD1. The V gene end was trimmed by 4 bases and the J gene end by 4 bases; junction bases not matched to a gene: 4. The germline gives CDR1 SGHRS, CDR2 YFSETQ. This CDR3 is 14 amino acids long. The CDR3 loop is CASSLGTDNEKLFF. Here the CDR3 DNA reads TGCGCCAGCAGCCTCGGGACAGATAATGAAAAACTGTTTTTT.

V usage is TRBV11-2 and J usage is TRBJ2-7, with a weak D call TRBD2 (5 bases). V was clipped by 4 bases and J by 0 bases, with 10 bases between them. CDR3 length: 14 residues. Germline values: CDR1 SGHAT, CDR2 FQNNGV. The chain's CDR3 is CASSWAGSSYEQYF. CDR3 sequence (DNA): TGTGCCAGCAGCTGGGCTGGGAGCTCCTACGAGCAGTACTTC.

The rearrangement joins TRBV9 to TRBJ2-1; D unclear. The V and J ends lost 2 bases and 3 bases respectively, with 12 bases between them. The length of the CDR3 is 15 residues. Germline CDR1 is SGDLS and CDR2 is YYNGEE. This CDR3 is CASSVTDNHYNEQFF. CDR3 bases: TGTGCCAGCAGCGTGACGGATAACCACTACAATGAGCAGTTCTTC.

The chain is built from TRBV5-4 and TRBJ2-7, with a weak D call TRBD1 (6 bases). This CDR3 has 13 amino acids. Between the trimmed V and J ends, which lost 4 bases and 6 bases, there was a span of 14 bases. CDR1 is SGHNT, CDR2 YYREEE, per germline (reference sequence). The CDR3 is CASSILLRGEQYF. Here the CDR3 DNA reads TGTGCCAGCAGCATCCTCCTCAGGGGCGAGCAGTACTTC.

The J gene is TRBJ1-1, the V gene TRBV2, with a possible D match to TRBD1 (6 bases). The CDR3 is 13 amino acids. The V end was cut by 7 bases, the J end by 4 bases, with 13 bases between. Germline V CDR1 and CDR2: SNHLY, FYNNEI. The DNA for the CDR3 is TGTGCCAGCAACCTGGAGGGGGGCACTGAAGCTTTCTTT. This sequence encodes CASNLEGGTEAFF.

This chain connects TRBV5-6 to TRBJ2-4; 10 bases are shared with TRBD1. Germline loops: CDR1 SGHDT, CDR2 YYEEEE. Trimming cost V 2 bases and J 9 bases; bases outside gene matches: 8. CDR3 length equals 15 residues. The CDR3 loop is CASSLPWDRGPIQYF. As DNA, the CDR3 is TGTGCCAGCAGCTTACCCTGGGACAGGGGACCCATTCAGTACTTC.

This clone was detected a few times. Since a far larger clone is one base different, this is likely a read error. The same CDR3 arises from other DNA sequences in this sample as well. The chain joins TRBV5-5 to TRBJ1-4; no clear D. CDR1 is SGHKS and CDR2 is YYEKEE in the germline V gene (reference sequence). CDR3 length: 14 amino acids. CDR3 in DNA: TGTGCCAGCAGCTTGTTCCCTGAGAGAGAAAAACTGTTTTTC. The encoded protein is CASSLFPEREKLFF.

This sequence joins TRBV4-2 and TRBJ2-7; D not certain. Germline V gene sequence: CDR1 LGHNA, CDR2 YNFKEQ. The V gene lost 1 base and the J gene lost 0 bases, with 10 bases spanning the gap. CDR3 length: 15 amino acids. In nucleotides, the CDR3 is TGTGCCAGCAGCCAAGTAAGGGCCTACTCCTACGAGCAGTACTTC. Residues: CASSQVRAYSYEQYF.

The V gene is TRBV7-3, the J gene TRBJ2-1; weak D call: TRBD2 (6 bases). CDR1 and CDR2 from the germline V gene are SGHTA and FQGTGA. V dropped 5 bases and J dropped 9 bases, with 20 bases sitting between them. The length of the CDR3 is 15 residues. The CDR3 DNA reads TGTGCCAGCAGCCCTGACCCGTCTTGGGAGGTTGAGCAGTTCTTC. Its translation is CASSPDPSWEVEQFF.